This entry lists 30 T cell receptor beta chains sequenced from one sample in a study of cytomegalovirus exposure and HLA in healthy donors. PCR primers comprised 60 Vbeta and 13 Jbeta primers. TCRdb keeps only in-frame clones here, not all; method: immunoSEQ multiplex PCR. This sample has approximately 110,000 clones; about four fifths occur once, and the top ten carry roughly 3.5%. Sample: PBMCs. These receptors were taken from a man aged 35 to 55 in good health and CMV-seronegative.

CDR3 bases: TGTGCCAGCAGTTTCGGACAGTTTCGTCAGCCCCAGCATTTT. Amino acids: CASSFGQFRQPQHF. The rearrangement joins TRBV27 to TRBJ1-5; D possibly corresponds to TRBD1 (6 bases). Germline CDR1 reads MNHEY; CDR2 reads SMNVEV (reference sequence). Trimming removed 3 bases at V and 6 bases at J, with 12 bases between. This CDR3 contains 14 residues.

The rearrangement joins TRBV7-9 to TRBJ2-3, with 8 bases identical to TRBD2. The junction had 3 bases not matched to a gene; V was cut back by 3 bases and J by 1 base. This CDR3 is 15 amino acids long. The germline V gene has CDR1 SEHNR and CDR2 FQNEAQ (reference sequence). The CDR3 here is CASSLDGGGTDTQYF. CDR3 DNA sequence: TGTGCCAGCAGCTTGGACGGGGGGGGCACAGATACGCAGTATTTT.

This rearrangement joins TRBV7-2 to TRBJ1-5, with TRBD1 matching over 12 bases. The CDR3 is made up of 17 amino acids. V was pared by 3 bases and J by 7 bases, with 10 bases of the junction left unmatched. From germline, CDR1 is SGHTA and CDR2 FQGNSA. The CDR3 sequence: CASSFAGTGGGKQPQHF. CDR3 coding DNA: TGTGCCAGCAGCTTCGCCGGGACAGGGGGCGGAAAGCAGCCCCAGCATTTT.

The genes are TRBV15 and TRBJ1-1; 8 nucleotides match TRBD1. The germline V gene encodes CDR1 LNHNV and CDR2 YYDKDF (reference sequence). V dropped 2 bases and J dropped 7; count of bases not matched to a gene: 3. This CDR3 is built from 13 residues. The CDR3 DNA follows: TGTGCCACCAGCAGAACTGGACAGGGTGAAGCTTTCTTT. This gives the protein CATSRTGQGEAFF. The full variable domain, completed using reference TRBV15 and TRBJ1-1, is DAMVIQNPRYQVTQFGKPVTLSCSQTLNHNVMYWYQQKSSQAPKLLFHYYDKDFNNEADTPDNFQSRRPNTSFCFLDIRSPGLGDTAMYLCATSRTGQGEAFFGQGTRLTVV.

The gene calls are TRBV4-3 and TRBJ2-7, with 10 bases lining up with TRBD1. The CDR3 extends over 18 amino acids. CDR1 is LGHNA, CDR2 YSLEER, per germline. Trimming removed 1 base from V and 2 bases from J; junction bases left unmatched: 11. CDR3 nucleotide sequence: TGCGCCAGCAGCCAAGGAAACATAGTGGGACAGGGGCCCTACGAGCAGTACTTC. Encoded protein: CASSQGNIVGQGPYEQYF.

The chain links TRBV20-1 to TRBJ1-5, with D possibly being TRBD1 (5 bases). CDR3 size: 9 residues. Germline CDR1 and CDR2: DFQATT and SNEGSKA (reference sequence). DNA of the CDR3: TGCCCTAGGGGACAGCCCCAGCATTTT. Translating it yields CPRGQPQHF.

The V call is TRBV4-2, the J call TRBJ2-3; 7 positions match TRBD1. The J segment lost 2 bases and the V segment lost 5 bases, leaving 19 bases of the junction unmatched. The CDR3 extends over 19 amino acids. Germline values: CDR1 LGHNA, CDR2 YNFKEQ. The CDR3 DNA reads as TGTGCCAGCAGCGCCCAAGCGGCTACAGGGGTGGGTTTCACAGATACGCAGTATTTT. Translated: CASSAQAATGVGFTDTQYF.

V usage is TRBV19 and J usage is TRBJ2-3, with D perhaps TRBD2 (5 bases). CDR3 length: 19 amino acids. CDR1 is LNHDA and CDR2 is SQIVND in the germline V gene (reference sequence). Between the trimmed V and J ends, which lost 1 base and 8 bases, there was a span of 28 bases. The CDR3 nucleotides read TGTGCCAGTAGTATAGGGCCCGGTTTTGATGGCGGGTCCTCGGCTACGCAGTATTTT. This sequence encodes CASSIGPGFDGGSSATQYF.

The gene calls are TRBV5-4 and TRBJ2-3; a possible D gene is TRBD2 (5 bases). Trimming stripped 4 bases from V and 3 bases from J, with 18 bases between. The CDR3 totals 16 residues. CDR1 is SGHNT and CDR2 is YYREEE in the germline V gene (reference sequence). The CDR3 bases are TGTGCCAGCAGCCCCTGGACTCGAATAAAAACAGATACGCAGTATTTT. Translation gives CASSPWTRIKTDTQYF.

V usage is TRBV7-9 and J usage is TRBJ2-2; D perhaps matches TRBD2 (6 bases). The germline V and J ends were trimmed by 10 bases and 7 bases, with 19 bases remaining between them. Germline lookup yields CDR1 SEHNR and CDR2 FQNEAQ (reference sequence). The CDR3 is 14 residues long. CDR3 region: CATPPSGGFGELFF. The CDR3 DNA is TGTGCCACCCCACCGAGCGGAGGGTTCGGGGAGCTGTTTTTT.

The gene calls are TRBV29-1 and TRBJ1-1; D might be TRBD1 (6 bases). The CDR3 is 13 amino acids. The V and J ends lost 2 bases and 2 bases respectively, with 9 bases between them. Per the germline V gene, CDR1 is SQVTM and CDR2 is ANQGSEA. CDR3 residues: CSVEQGINTEAFF. The CDR3 coding sequence is TGCAGCGTTGAACAGGGGATTAACACTGAAGCTTTCTTT.

The chain joins TRBV5-1 to TRBJ2-3; 7 bases align to TRBD1. Germline assignment: CDR1 SGHRS and CDR2 YFSETQ. Germline trimming cut 4 bases from V and 2 bases from J; bases unmatched to any gene: 7. The CDR3 is 15 residues long. In DNA form, the CDR3 reads TGCGCCAGCAGCACGGGACAGAAGATCACAGATACGCAGTATTTT. It specifies CASSTGQKITDTQYF.

V and J are TRBV30 and TRBJ1-5; 8 bases line up with TRBD1. CDR1 is GTSNPN and CDR2 is SVGIG in the germline V gene (reference sequence). V dropped 2 bases and J dropped 3; count of bases not matched to a gene: 6. CDR3 length: 15 amino acids. CDR3 DNA sequence: TGTGCCTGGAGTCCTCGGACAGGGATCAATCAGCCCCAGCATTTT. Its protein product is CAWSPRTGINQPQHF.

This chain connects TRBV9 to TRBJ2-7; 8 bases agree with TRBD2. Germline trimming cut 2 bases from V and 10 bases from J; bases unmatched to any gene: 8. Per the germline V gene, CDR1 is SGDLS and CDR2 is YYNGEE. This CDR3 has 13 residues. The DNA for the CDR3 is TGTGCCAGCAGCGTTGCGGGGGGTTCCGAACAGTACTTC. Its translation is CASSVAGGSEQYF.

The chain carries TRBV5-1 and TRBJ1-2; 8 nucleotides match TRBD1. Trimming at V came to 3 bases and at J to 6 bases, leaving 7 bases not matched to a gene. Germline CDR1 reads SGHRS; CDR2 reads YFSETQ. This CDR3 spans 14 amino acids. Here the CDR3 reads CASSSGRGLNGYTF. DNA of the CDR3: TGCGCCAGCAGCTCCGGCAGGGGGCTGAATGGCTACACCTTC.

The chain has TRBV19 and TRBJ2-2; 10 bases align to TRBD2. The germline V gene encodes CDR1 LNHDA and CDR2 SQIVND (reference sequence). The CDR3 extends over 16 amino acids. Trimming took 5 bases from V and 6 from J; bases not matched to a gene: 9. The CDR3: CASSASGGGSPGELFF. CDR3 coding DNA: TGTGCCAGTAGTGCTAGCGGGGGTGGTTCTCCCGGGGAGCTGTTTTTT.

Details on this clone: Other DNA sequences in this specimen translate into the identical CDR3. V usage is TRBV7-2 and J usage is TRBJ2-2, with TRBD2 matching over 9 bases. Losses at the gene ends were 0 bases for V and 7 bases for J; bases not matched to a gene: 9. CDR3 size: 17 residues. CDR1 and CDR2 from the germline V gene are SGHTA and FQGNSA. The CDR3 loop is CASSLAVAGGSSGELFF. The CDR3 DNA sequence: TGTGCCAGCAGCTTAGCGGTCGCGGGGGGGAGTAGCGGGGAGCTGTTTTTT.

The chain is built from TRBV7-2 and TRBJ2-5; TRBD1 matches 7 bases. The end of the DNA fits TRBJ2-7 better, so the J call may be wrong. This CDR3 has 14 residues. Germline V CDR1 and CDR2: SGHTA, FQGNSA. The CDR3 DNA is TGTGCCAGCAGCTTTCGACAGGGTGGCGACGAGCAGTACTTC. This gives the protein CASSFRQGGDEQYF.

The chain employs TRBV5-1 and TRBJ2-2, with 7 nucleotides matching TRBD1. The CDR3 runs 14 residues. CDR1 and CDR2 from the germline V gene are SGHRS and YFSETQ. V lost 7 bases, J lost 3 bases, and 6 bases stayed unmatched. CDR3 residues: CASGAQGDTGELFF. CDR3 bases: TGCGCCAGCGGGGCCCAGGGGGACACCGGGGAGCTGTTTTTT.

The chain has TRBV6-5 and TRBJ2-2, with 9 positions matching TRBD1. Germline CDR1 and CDR2: MNHEY and SVGAGI. This CDR3 has 16 residues. Trimming cost V 2 bases and J 5 bases; bases outside gene matches: 6. CDR3 in amino acids: CASSYRAGTGTGELFF. The CDR3 DNA reads TGTGCCAGCAGTTACCGCGCCGGGACAGGGACCGGGGAGCTGTTTTTT.

The chain carries TRBV7-9 and TRBJ2-4; TRBD2 is a possible D gene (6 bases). Germline CDR1 SEHNR, CDR2 FQNEAQ (reference sequence). The V gene lost 1 base and the J gene lost 4 bases, with 11 bases spanning the gap. The CDR3 is made up of 15 amino acids. The CDR3 region is CASSLGAGGKNIQYF. CDR3 sequence (DNA): TGTGCCAGCAGCTTAGGCGCAGGAGGGAAAAACATTCAGTACTTC.

This clone was found a few times. This rearrangement joins TRBV7-2 to TRBJ2-7; D remains ambiguous. Trimming left V 2 bases short and J 2 bases short, with 13 bases between. Germline V gene lookup returns CDR1 SGHTA and CDR2 FQGNSA. The CDR3 has 15 residues. CDR3 loop: CASSLSHLVAYEQYF. Written as DNA, the CDR3 is TGTGCCAGCAGCTTATCACACCTCGTGGCCTACGAGCAGTACTTC. Filled out from reference TRBV7-2 and TRBJ2-7, the complete variable domain reads GAGVSQSPSNKVTEKGKDVELRCDPISGHTALYWYRQSLGQGLEFLIYFQGNSAPDKSGLPSDRFSAERTGGSVSTLTIQRTQQEDSAVYLCASSLSHLVAYEQYFGPGTRLTVT.

The chain employs TRBV4-3 and TRBJ1-6, with a possible D match to TRBD1 (6 bases). CDR1 and CDR2 (germline): LGHNA, YSLEER. The CDR3 is made up of 16 amino acids. V was cut by 0 bases and J by 6 bases, with 12 bases left in between. The CDR3 DNA sequence: TGCGCCAGCAGCCAAGATCCGGACAGAGTTAATTCACCCCTCCACTTT. This translates into CASSQDPDRVNSPLHF.

In this sample, this clone turned up once. This chain joins TRBV10-3 and TRBJ1-2; D perhaps matches TRBD1 (6 bases). The germline gives CDR1 ENHRY, CDR2 SYGVKD. V lost 0 bases to trimming and J lost 5 bases, with 13 bases between them. The CDR3 is 15 amino acids. The CDR3 loop is CAISESTRGGYGYTF. The CDR3 coding sequence is TGTGCCATCAGTGAGTCGACCAGGGGAGGGTATGGCTACACCTTC.

The chain combines TRBV6-4 with TRBJ2-2; the D gene is possibly TRBD2 (7 bases). Trimming left V 8 bases short and J 9 bases short, with 10 bases between. This CDR3 is 11 amino acids long. Germline CDR1 and CDR2: MRHNA and SNTAGT. CDR3 nucleotide sequence: TGTGCCAGCCGGGGGGCGCGGGAGCTGTTTTTT. Translated, it gives CASRGARELFF.

V usage is TRBV6-6 and J usage is TRBJ1-4, with 7 bases aligning to TRBD1. This CDR3 is built from 14 residues. Germline assignment: CDR1 MNHNY and CDR2 SVGAGI (reference sequence). V lost 2 bases, J lost 6 bases, and 3 bases stayed unmatched. The CDR3 bases are TGTGCCAGCAGTTACAACACAGGGGATGAAAAACTGTTTTTT. It codes for CASSYNTGDEKLFF.

V is TRBV5-1 and J is TRBJ1-2, with 8 bases lining up with TRBD1. The V segment lost 2 bases and the J segment 3 bases; nucleotides outside the gene matches: 6. CDR1 is SGHRS and CDR2 is YFSETQ in the germline V gene. The CDR3 sequence is 15 residues long. The CDR3 region has the DNA TGCGCCAGCAGCTTTGGATCGGGACAGGACTATGGCTACACCTTC. Amino acid sequence: CASSFGSGQDYGYTF.

The chain has TRBV7-6 and TRBJ2-1, with 8 bases matching TRBD1. CDR3 length: 16 amino acids. Germline assignment: CDR1 SGHVS and CDR2 FNYEAQ. J lost 2 bases, V lost 1 base, and 4 bases had no gene match. DNA for the CDR3: TGTGCCAGCAGCTTAGGAGGGACAGGTCCCTACAATGAGCAGTTCTTC. This encodes CASSLGGTGPYNEQFF.

V usage is TRBV7-9 and J usage is TRBJ1-4; no definite D call. The CDR3 is 13 amino acids. Germline CDR1 reads SEHNR; CDR2 reads FQNEAQ (reference sequence). V shed 5 bases and J shed 8 bases, with 12 bases lying between them. CDR3: CASSRSGGEKLFF. In DNA form, the CDR3 reads TGTGCCAGCAGCAGGTCAGGTGGCGAAAAACTGTTTTTT.

The chain recombines TRBV19 with TRBJ1-1; 8 bases are shared with TRBD1. Per germline, CDR1 LNHDA and CDR2 SQIVND (reference sequence). The CDR3 covers 15 residues. V shed 3 bases and J 3 bases; nucleotides not matched to a gene: 6. CDR3 nucleotides: TGTGCCAGTAGTATCGGACAGGGAGGATACACTGAAGCTTTCTTT. This translates into CASSIGQGGYTEAFF.